Listed here is a single TCR beta chain. The antigen remains unidentified. The CDR3 is 14 amino acids. CDR1 is SNHLY, CDR2 FYNNEI, per germline. V lost 6 bases and J lost 5; bases outside the gene matches: 4. Sequencing was performed with immunoSEQ multiplex PCR; in TCRdb, only in-frame clones are kept and a portion is missing. The table shows fewer than 40,000 clones, with approximately 87% occurring only once. The record originates from a study of neoadjuvant anti-PD-1 for oral cavity cancer. Study as a whole: Patients without progression got a fourth dose around day 43. Study-wide results and limits: Pretreatment Treg/Th17 ratio correlated inversely with post-treatment tumor clonality. TCR analyses covered only a few patients per response group.

No culture or expansion preceded analysis of these blood cells. V usage is TRBV2 and J usage is TRBJ2-5; 12 positions match TRBD1. Here the sequenced sample was PBMCs, taken before nivolumab (anti-PD-1) treatment. The origin of this receptor is a person between 35 and 79 years old with oral cavity squamous cell carcinoma. The CDR3 bases are TGTGCCAGCAGGGGACAGGGGGCCGTCGAGACCCAGTACTTC. It translates to CASRGQGAVETQYF.